This T cell receptor beta chain was profiled in a study of naive and memory T cell subsets. This clonotype occurred a few times. TCR cDNA received a 3' ligated oligonucleotide that carried a UMI. Reverse transcription used DNase-treated unsorted total RNA, aiming for about 1 to 1000 ng. The SP2 primer and nested alpha and beta constant region primers amplified ligated cDNA in four rounds. MiXCR, run by TCRdb on the 5' RACE reads, gives a single entry per CDR3 protein. The repertoire consists of roughly 62,000 distinct CDR3 sequences, with around 8% occurring once and the leading ten covering under 25%. The CDR3 has 11 amino acids. Trimming cost V 3 bases and J 9 bases, with 5 bases left between them.

The chain combines TRBV12-3 or TRBV12-4 with TRBJ2-2; no firm D call. This TCR came from a female donor in good health. The CDR3 nucleotides read TGTGCCAGCAGTTTTCAATGGGAGCTGTTTTTT. Translating gives CASSFQWELFF.